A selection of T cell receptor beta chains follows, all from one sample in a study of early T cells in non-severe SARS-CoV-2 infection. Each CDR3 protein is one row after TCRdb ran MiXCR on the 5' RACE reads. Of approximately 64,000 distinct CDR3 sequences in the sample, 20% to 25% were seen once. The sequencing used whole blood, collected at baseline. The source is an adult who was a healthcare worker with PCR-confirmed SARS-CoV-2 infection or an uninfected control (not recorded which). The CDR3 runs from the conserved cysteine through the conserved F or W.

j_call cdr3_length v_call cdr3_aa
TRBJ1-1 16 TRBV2 CASSSDRGSMNTEAFF
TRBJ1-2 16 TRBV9 CASSVYPGLANYGYTF
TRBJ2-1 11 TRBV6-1 CASNGGQEQFF
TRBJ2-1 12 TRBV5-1 CASTLTGGVQFF
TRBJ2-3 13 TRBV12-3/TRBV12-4 CASSSAPLDTQYF
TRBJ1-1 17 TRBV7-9 CASSTRPGANSNTEAFF
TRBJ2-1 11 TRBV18 CASSPGQGQFF
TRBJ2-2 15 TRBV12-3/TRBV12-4 CASTAMAGVTGELFF
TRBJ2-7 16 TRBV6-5 CASSERAGTGQGEQYF
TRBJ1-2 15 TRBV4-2 CASSQDWQGLYGYTF
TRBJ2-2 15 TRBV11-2 CASSRQGDNTGELFF
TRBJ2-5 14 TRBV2 CASSRGQAQETQYF
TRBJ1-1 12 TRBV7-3 CASSLLSEIAFF
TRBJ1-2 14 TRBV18 CASSPPEGAYGYTF
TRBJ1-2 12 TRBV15 CAASGANYGYTF
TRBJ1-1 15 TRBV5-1 CASSFADRLNTEAFF
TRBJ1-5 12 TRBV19 CASRDGPRPQHF
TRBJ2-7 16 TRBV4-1 CASSQDSGGASYEQYF
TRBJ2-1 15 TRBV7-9 CASSPLAGGRTEQFF
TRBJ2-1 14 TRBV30 CAALLGGQLNEQFF
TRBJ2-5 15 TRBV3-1 CASSQGGGSRETQYF
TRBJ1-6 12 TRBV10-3 CAISDQEAPLHF
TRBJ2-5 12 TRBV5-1 CASSLLPETQYF
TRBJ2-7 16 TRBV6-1 CASRGTGAIFPYEQYF
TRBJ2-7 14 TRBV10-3 CAVGQPNVTYEQYF
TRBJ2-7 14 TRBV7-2 CASSLVDITYEQYF
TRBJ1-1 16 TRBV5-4 CASSLDGHRGGTEAFF
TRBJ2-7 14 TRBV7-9 CASSTSGPRGEQYF
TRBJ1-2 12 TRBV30 CAWSPTGYGYTF
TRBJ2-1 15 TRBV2 CASRADRGSYNEQFF
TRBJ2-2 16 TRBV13 CASGTSGGAWTGELFF
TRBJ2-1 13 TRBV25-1 CASSPGLAGEQFF
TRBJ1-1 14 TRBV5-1 CASSLAWANTEAFF
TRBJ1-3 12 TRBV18 CASSLDRDTIYF
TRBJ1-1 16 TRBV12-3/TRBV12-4 CASSSPAGGSNTEAFF
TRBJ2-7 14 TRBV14 CASSHWDRDYEQYF
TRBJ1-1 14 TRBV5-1 CASSTGQGMAEAFF
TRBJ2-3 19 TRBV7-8 CASSFQPQTVEGRADTQYF
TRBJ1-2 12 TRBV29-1 CSVEREYYGYTF
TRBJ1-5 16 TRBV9 CASSVESSPTLQPQHF
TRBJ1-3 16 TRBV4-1 CASSQESRNSGNTIYF
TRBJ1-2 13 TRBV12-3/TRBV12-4 CASSLSTNYGYTF
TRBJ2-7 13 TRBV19 CASSTASSYEQYF
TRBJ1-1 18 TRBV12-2 CASRLAPGPATENTEAFF
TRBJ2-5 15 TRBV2 CASAAGLAGEETQYF
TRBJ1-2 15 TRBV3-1 CASSLPGQDFHGYTF
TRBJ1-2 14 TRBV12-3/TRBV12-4 CASSTRDSTYGYTF
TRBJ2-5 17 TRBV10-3 CAISEPPLGGASETQYF
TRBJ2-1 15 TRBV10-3 CAISEERGGYNEQFF
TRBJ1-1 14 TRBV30 CAWNAGTENTEAFF